The rows below give T cell receptor beta chains drawn from one sample of a study of blood T cell repertoires in COVID-19. Using immunoSEQ multiplex PCR, the repertoire was profiled, and TCRdb retains in-frame clones only, with some absent. The profile shows roughly 11,000 clones, about three quarters of them singletons. Sequencing input: peripheral blood. The origin of the receptors is a man between 60 and 75 years old with COVID-19, enrolled during active disease. Both conserved end residues are part of each CDR3. The order of the fields is J gene, D gene, CDR3 length, V gene, clone size, CDR3 protein, CDR3 DNA. D genes are given only for firm matches. Size tells how often a clone was seen (once, few, many) or the class of an expanded clone, and some rows leave it out.

TRBJ2-3,TRBD2,18,TRBV11-3,-,CASSLDGERGASTDTQYF,TGTGCCAGCAGCTTAGATGGGGAGCGGGGGGCCTCCACAGATACGCAGTATTTT
TRBJ1-1,-,15,TRBV11-3,-,CASSLGTPLDTEAFF,TGTGCCAGCAGCCTTGGGACTCCTTTAGACACTGAAGCTTTCTTT
TRBJ1-4,-,13,TRBV29-1,-,CSVERTGGEKLFF,TGCAGCGTTGAACGGACGGGGGGTGAAAAACTGTTTTTT
TRBJ1-4,-,15,TRBV5-5,few,CASSSLTPTNEKLFF,TGTGCCAGCAGCTCCCTAACTCCAACTAATGAAAAACTGTTTTTT
TRBJ1-5,-,13,TRBV27,once,CASSLSRDSPQHF,TGTGCCAGCAGTTTATCCCGGGACTCACCCCAGCATTTT
TRBJ1-1,TRBD1,15,TRBV18,-,CASRTGTGGYTEAFF,TGTGCCAGCCGAACGGGGACAGGGGGCTACACTGAAGCTTTCTTT
TRBJ1-1,-,13,TRBV18,-,CASSLQGGTEAFF,TGTGCCAGCTCACTACAGGGTGGCACTGAAGCTTTCTTT
TRBJ2-3,-,16,TRBV4-1,-,CASSHNNGGSTDTQYF,TGCGCCAGCAGCCATAACAATGGCGGAAGCACAGATACGCAGTATTTT
TRBJ1-6,-,15,TRBV3-1/TRBV3-2,-,CASSQDPGGGSPLHF,TGTGCCAGCAGCCAAGATCCCGGGGGAGGTTCACCCCTCCACTTT
TRBJ1-1,-,15,TRBV19,once,CASSIDPGTIREAFF,TGTGCCAGTAGTATAGACCCGGGGACAATCCGTGAAGCTTTCTTT
TRBJ1-5,TRBD1,13,TRBV12-3/TRBV12-4,few,CASSLTGGEPQHF,TGTGCCAGCAGCCTGACAGGGGGTGAGCCCCAGCATTTT
TRBJ1-1,TRBD1,16,TRBV7-9,-,CASSLEAGGGNSEAFF,TGTGCCAGCAGCTTAGAGGCAGGGGGCGGAAACTCTGAAGCTTTCTTT